Reported below is one T cell receptor beta chain. Its specificity is unknown. This record comes from a study of cytomegalovirus exposure and HLA in healthy donors. TCRdb's table, derived via immunoSEQ multiplex PCR, lists solely in-frame clones and lacks some. The sample records 55,000 to 65,000 clones, 80% to 95% being singletons. CDR1 and CDR2 from the germline V gene are SGDLS and YYNGEE. Trimming left V 4 bases short and J 9 bases short, with 14 bases between. The CDR3 sequence is 13 residues long. Study conclusions and caveats: Rarity marked most TCR sequences, yet some public TCRs occurred in many donors.

Material for sequencing was PBMCs. The chain carries TRBV9 and TRBJ2-1; D call uncertain. The clonotype comes from a man younger than 30 in good health and CMV-seronegative. For the CDR3, the DNA is TGTGCCAGCAGCCCTCCCCGTGTAGCTGAGCAGTTCTTC. This encodes CASSPPRVAEQFF.